Below, 5 T cell receptor beta chains from the same sample are listed, as sequenced in a study of identical twins. TCRdb fed the 5' RACE reads into MiXCR, producing one record per CDR3 protein. The sample holds around 490,000 distinct CDR3 sequences; 14% are singletons and the top ten take 0.95% to 1%. The same specimen was also included in a second study, on yellow fever vaccine responses in identical twins.

The sequencing sample was made of CD4+ T cells sorted from blood. Source of these receptors: a woman between 18 and 29 years old in good health.

J is TRBJ2-1 and V is TRBV7-3, with TRBD2 matching 14 bases. J gave up 10 bases and V 4 bases, and 9 bases lay outside the gene matches. This CDR3 comprises 16 residues. Germline V gene sequence: CDR1 SGHTA, CDR2 FQGTGA. The CDR3 sequence: CASSSMGLAGAREQFF. The CDR3 coding sequence is TGTGCCAGCAGCTCGATGGGACTAGCGGGGGCGCGAGAGCAGTTCTTC.

This clonotype has only a few counts. The V gene is TRBV6-1, the J gene TRBJ1-1; possibly TRBD1 for D (6 bases). The CDR3 sequence is 13 residues long. Germline V gene sequence: CDR1 MNHNS, CDR2 SASEGT. Trimming took 6 bases from V and 4 from J, leaving 12 bases between them. CDR3: CASRVQGSTEAFF. CDR3 coding DNA: TGTGCCAGCAGGGTACAGGGATCCACTGAAGCTTTCTTT.

This clonotype was picked up a small number of times. Written as DNA, the CDR3 is TGTGCCAGCATCCCGACTAGCGGGAGCTTGGGCACCGGGGAGCTGTTTTTT. Translated: CASIPTSGSLGTGELFF. The chain combines TRBV28 with TRBJ2-2; TRBD2 matches at 12 bases. CDR1 and CDR2 from the germline V gene are MDHEN and SYDVKM. The CDR3 is 17 residues long. The V gene end was trimmed by 7 bases and the J gene end by 4 bases; junction bases not matched to a gene: 10.

Notes on this clonotype: A read error may account for a junction end that differs from germline. The CDR3 protein is CASSPNWGQPRHF. The CDR3 coding sequence is TGTGCCAGCAGCCCAAACTGGGGTCAGCCCCGGCATTTT. The chain is built from TRBV7-2 and TRBJ1-5; no firm D call. Germline loops: CDR1 SGHTA, CDR2 FQGNSA. The CDR3 runs to 13 residues. The whole variable domain, remainder taken from reference TRBV7-2 and TRBJ1-5, is GAGVSQSPSNKVTEKGKDVELRCDPISGHTALYWYRQSLGQGLEFLIYFQGNSAPDKSGLPSDRFSAERTGGSVSTLTIQRTQQEDSAVYLCASSPNWGQPRHFGDGTRLSIL.

A few counts support this clonotype. The chain uses TRBV6-5 and TRBJ2-2; D is uncertain. The germline CDR1 and CDR2 sequences are MNHEY and SVGAGI. The CDR3 consists of 11 residues. V lost 6 bases and J 5 bases, leaving 4 bases between the germline ends. CDR3 nucleotide sequence: TGTGCCAGCAGACATACCGGGGAGCTGTTTTTT. Protein: CASRHTGELFF.